This T cell receptor beta chain comes out of a study of CD8 T cells in Susac syndrome. A quantity of 0.5 to 1 ug RNA underwent reverse transcription using random hexamers. Amplification of the TCR beta CDR3 was carried out by immunoSEQ multiplex PCR, which spanned a total of 54 Vbeta and 13 Jbeta segments. TCRdb fed the immunoSEQ multiplex PCR reads into MiXCR, producing one record per CDR3 protein. In the table there are 180,000 or so distinct CDR3 sequences, about 95% of which are singletons. The J segment lost 4 bases and the V segment lost 5 bases, leaving 6 bases of the junction unmatched. CDR3 length: 17 residues. CD8+ and CD4+ T cells circulating in blood were sequenced for TCR beta. TEMRA cells were FACS-enriched, and CD8+ and CD4+ T cells were isolated negatively.

The clonotype was recovered from a human donor in good health. The V call is TRBV12-3 or TRBV12-4, the J call TRBJ2-4, with 15 bases matching TRBD2. Material for sequencing was CD4+ T cells from PBMCs. As DNA, the CDR3 is TGTGCCAGCAGTGGAGTGGGACTAGCGGGAGGAAAAAACATTCAGTACTTC. Protein product: CASSGVGLAGGKNIQYF.